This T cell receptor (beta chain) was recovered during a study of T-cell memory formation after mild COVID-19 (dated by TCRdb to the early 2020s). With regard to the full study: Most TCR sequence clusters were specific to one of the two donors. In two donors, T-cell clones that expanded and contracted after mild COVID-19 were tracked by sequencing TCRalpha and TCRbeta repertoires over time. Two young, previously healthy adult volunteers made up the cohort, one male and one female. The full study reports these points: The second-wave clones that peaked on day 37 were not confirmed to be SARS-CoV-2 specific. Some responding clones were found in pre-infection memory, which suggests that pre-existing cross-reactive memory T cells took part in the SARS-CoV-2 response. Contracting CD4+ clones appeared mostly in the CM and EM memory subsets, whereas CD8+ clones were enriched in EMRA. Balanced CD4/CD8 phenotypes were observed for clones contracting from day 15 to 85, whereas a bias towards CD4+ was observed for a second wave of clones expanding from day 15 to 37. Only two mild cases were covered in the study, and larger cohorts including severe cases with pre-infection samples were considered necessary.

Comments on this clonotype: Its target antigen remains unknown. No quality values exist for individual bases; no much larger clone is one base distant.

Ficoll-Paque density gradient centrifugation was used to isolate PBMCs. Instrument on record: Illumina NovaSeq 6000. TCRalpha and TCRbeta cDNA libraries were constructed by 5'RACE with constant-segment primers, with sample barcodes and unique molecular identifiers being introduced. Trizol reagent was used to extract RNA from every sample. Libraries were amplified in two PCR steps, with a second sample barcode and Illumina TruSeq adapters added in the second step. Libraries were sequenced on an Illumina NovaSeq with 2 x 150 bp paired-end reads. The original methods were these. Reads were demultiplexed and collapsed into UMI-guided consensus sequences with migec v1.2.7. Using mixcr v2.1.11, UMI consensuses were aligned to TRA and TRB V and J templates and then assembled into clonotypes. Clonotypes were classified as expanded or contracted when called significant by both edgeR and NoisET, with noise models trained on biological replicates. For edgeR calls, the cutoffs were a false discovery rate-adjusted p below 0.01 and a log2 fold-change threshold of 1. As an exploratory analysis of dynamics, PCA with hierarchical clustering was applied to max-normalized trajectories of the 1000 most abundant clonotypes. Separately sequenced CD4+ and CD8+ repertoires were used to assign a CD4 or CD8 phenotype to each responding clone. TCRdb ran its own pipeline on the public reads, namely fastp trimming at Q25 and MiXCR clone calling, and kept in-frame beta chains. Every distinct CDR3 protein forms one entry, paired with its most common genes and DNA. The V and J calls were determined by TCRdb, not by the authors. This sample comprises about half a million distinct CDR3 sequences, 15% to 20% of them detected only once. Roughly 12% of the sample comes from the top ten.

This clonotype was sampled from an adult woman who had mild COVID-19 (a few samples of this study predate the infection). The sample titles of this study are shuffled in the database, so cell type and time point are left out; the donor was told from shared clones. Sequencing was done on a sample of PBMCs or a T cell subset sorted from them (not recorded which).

The nucleotide sequence reads as follows: TGTGCCAGCAGCTTAGCGTGGACTAGCGGGACCTACGAGCAGTACTTC. It is translated as CASSLAWTSGTYEQYF. The chain uses TRBV7-8 and TRBJ2-7; 12 bases in the junction line up with TRBD2. CDR1 and CDR2, per the germline V gene, are SGHVS and FQNEAQ. The CDR3, from cysteine to phenylalanine, totals 16 residues. This entry keeps only the CDR3 DNA: 48 bases, framed from base 1. V ends up 0 bases short and J 2 bases short, with an unmatched junction base count of 2. The full variable domain, with segments outside the CDR3 supplied by the reference TRBV7-8 and TRBJ2-7 proteins, appears as GAGVSQSPRYKVAKRGQDVALRCDPISGHVSLFWYQQALGQGPEFLTYFQNEAQLDKSGLPSDRFFAERPEGSVSTLKIQRTQQEDSAVYLCASSLAWTSGTYEQYFGPGTRLTVT.